Below are 11 T cell receptor beta chains sequenced from a single sample in a study of neurological immune-mediated disorders. TCRdb re-derived calls from the 5' RACE reads in MiXCR, one entry per CDR3 protein. The sample has approximately 77,000 distinct CDR3 sequences, about 9.7% seen once; the top ten hold 1.7%. Sample: PBMCs. These receptor sequences come from a man aged 50-59 years in good health.

This clonotype was seen many times. The chain joins TRBV5-6 to TRBJ2-3; D may correspond to TRBD1 or TRBD2 (5 bases each). The germline V and J ends were trimmed by 7 bases and 0 bases, with 15 bases remaining between them. The CDR3 covers 15 residues. From germline, CDR1 is SGHDT and CDR2 YYEEEE. CDR3 DNA: TGTGCCAGCCGGAGGTCGGGGCTGAGCACAGATACGCAGTATTTT. It specifies CASRRSGLSTDTQYF.

This clonotype was recorded at least ten times. This rearrangement joins TRBV12-3 or TRBV12-4 to TRBJ1-2, with D unclear. The CDR3 is 12 residues long. The V gene lost 5 bases and the J gene lost 7 bases, with 11 bases spanning the gap. The CDR3 sequence: CASSTVLSGYTF. As DNA, the CDR3 is TGTGCCAGCAGTACTGTCTTGAGTGGCTACACCTTC.

This clonotype was observed many times. V and J are TRBV5-1 and TRBJ1-5; 9 nucleotides agree with TRBD1. CDR1 SGHRS and CDR2 YFSETQ come from the germline V gene. This CDR3 comprises 15 residues. J lost 5 bases, V lost 4 bases, and 7 bases had no gene match. The CDR3 here is CASSRTGGVDQPQHF. CDR3 nucleotide sequence: TGCGCCAGCAGCCGCACAGGGGGCGTCGATCAGCCCCAGCATTTT.

This clonotype was counted at least ten times. The genes are TRBV7-8 and TRBJ2-1; no firm D call. The CDR3 contains 15 residues. Trimming removed 1 base from V and 8 bases from J, with 15 bases in between. Per the germline V gene, CDR1 is SGHVS and CDR2 is FQNEAQ. This CDR3 reads CASSLVRLSGDEQFF. In nucleotides, the CDR3 is TGTGCCAGCAGCTTAGTACGGCTTTCTGGGGATGAGCAGTTCTTC.

Many counts were recorded for this clonotype. The chain carries TRBV7-9 and TRBJ1-4, with D possibly being TRBD1 (5 bases). Germline loops: CDR1 SEHNR, CDR2 FQNEAQ (reference sequence). The V and J ends lost 4 bases and 8 bases respectively, with 11 bases between them. The CDR3 is 13 residues long. The CDR3 here is CASSSGVGEKLFF. The CDR3 nucleotides read TGTGCCAGCAGCTCGGGGGTTGGAGAAAAACTGTTTTTT.

This clonotype was counted many times. V and J are TRBV7-9 and TRBJ2-1; TRBD2 matches at 12 bases. Germline V lookup: CDR1 SEHNR, CDR2 FQNEAQ (reference sequence). J lost 0 bases, V lost 7 bases, and 4 bases had no gene match. The CDR3 contains 16 residues. This CDR3 reads CASIRLAGVSYNEQFF. CDR3 sequence (DNA): TGTGCCAGCATCCGACTAGCGGGAGTCTCCTACAATGAGCAGTTCTTC.

At least ten counts were recorded for this clonotype. The chain carries TRBV11-3 and TRBJ2-3, with TRBD2 matching 11 bases. The germline gives CDR1 SGHNT, CDR2 YENEEA. V trimming: 2 bases; J trimming: 1 base; junction bases outside the gene matches: 2. The CDR3 has 16 amino acids. For the CDR3, the DNA is TGTGCCAGCAGCTTACTAGCGGGGGGTCGCACAGATACGCAGTATTTT. Protein product: CASSLLAGGRTDTQYF.

There are many counts of this clonotype. The rearrangement joins TRBV3-1 to TRBJ2-7, with D perhaps TRBD1 (6 bases). This CDR3 has 13 residues. Germline values: CDR1 LGHDT, CDR2 YNNKEL (reference sequence). V lost 3 bases and J 2 bases, leaving 8 bases between the germline ends. The CDR3, as DNA: TGTGCCAGCAGCCAGGGACAACCCTACGAGCAGTACTTC. Its protein product is CASSQGQPYEQYF.

This clonotype has ten or more counts. This chain joins TRBV27 and TRBJ2-7; maybe TRBD1 (6 bases). CDR1 is MNHEY, CDR2 SMNVEV, per germline (reference sequence). Trimming shortened V by 6 bases and J by 0 bases, and 15 bases separated the two germline ends. This CDR3 contains 15 residues. This CDR3 reads CASRSPGAASYEQYF. CDR3 nucleotide sequence: TGTGCCAGCAGGAGCCCAGGGGCCGCCTCCTACGAGCAGTACTTC.

This clonotype was seen ten or more times. The chain is built from TRBV20-1 and TRBJ2-7, with a weak D call TRBD2 (6 bases). The CDR3 length is 12 residues. The V gene's germline CDR1 is DFQATT and CDR2 SNEGSKA (reference sequence). The V and J ends lost 1 base and 4 bases respectively, with 8 bases between them. In DNA form, the CDR3 reads TGCAGTGCTAGAGGCGGGAAATACGAGCAGTACTTC. This gives the protein CSARGGKYEQYF.

The rearrangement joins TRBV10-1 to TRBJ1-6, with 9 bases matching TRBD1. This CDR3 is 18 amino acids long. The V and J ends lost 2 bases and 3 bases, in that order; junction bases with no gene match: 8. CDR1 is WNHNN, CDR2 SYGVQD, per germline (reference sequence). CDR3 nucleotide sequence: TGCGCCAGCAGTGAGGATTTCCGGGACAGGGACTATAATTCACCCCTCCACTTT. It is translated as CASSEDFRDRDYNSPLHF.